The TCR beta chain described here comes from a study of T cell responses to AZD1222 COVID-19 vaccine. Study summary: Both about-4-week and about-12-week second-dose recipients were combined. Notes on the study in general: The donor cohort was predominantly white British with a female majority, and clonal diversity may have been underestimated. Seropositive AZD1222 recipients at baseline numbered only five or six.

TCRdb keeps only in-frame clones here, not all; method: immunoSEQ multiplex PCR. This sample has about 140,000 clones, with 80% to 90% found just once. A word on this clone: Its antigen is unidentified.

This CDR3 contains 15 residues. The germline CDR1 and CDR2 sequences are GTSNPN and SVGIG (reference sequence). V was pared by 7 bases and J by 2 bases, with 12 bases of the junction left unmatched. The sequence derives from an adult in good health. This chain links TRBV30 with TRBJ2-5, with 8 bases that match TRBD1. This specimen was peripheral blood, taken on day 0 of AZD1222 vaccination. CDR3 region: CAFNRGARRQETQYF. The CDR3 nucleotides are TGTGCCTTCAACAGGGGGGCACGGCGTCAAGAGACCCAGTACTTC.